The clone carrying this TCR beta chain was seen a few times. Its antigen remains unknown. Donors were Caucasian adults residing in Nashville, Tennessee, USA. The data belong to a study of shared clonotypes between healthy human individuals. The study's findings and limits: Memory subsets generally showed lower estimated richness than naive subsets.

Sequencing was at deep level. The protocol was immunoSEQ multiplex PCR, while the TCRdb copy is restricted to in-frame clones and leaves out a portion. Among about 1.1 million clones listed, around 82% were seen once. The receptor was isolated from a man between 18 and 35 years old in good health. Some clones in this sample may be carry-over from other donors' samples. Sequences were obtained from memory CD4+ T cells from PBMCs. Subset specified: CD45RA-negative fraction.

The CDR3 here is CASSIRGTANQPQHF. In nucleotides, the CDR3 is TGTGCCAGTAGTATACGGGGGACAGCCAATCAGCCCCAGCATTTT. The chain joins TRBV19 to TRBJ1-5; the match to TRBD1 covers 7 bases. V trimming: 2 bases; J trimming: 3 bases; junction bases outside the gene matches: 4. The CDR3 length is 15 residues. Germline CDR1 reads LNHDA; CDR2 reads SQIVND (reference sequence).